A single sample is the source of the 13 T cell receptor beta chains below, sequenced in a study of cytomegalovirus exposure and HLA in healthy donors (dated by TCRdb to the late 2010s). To prepare the library, the immunoSEQ multiplex PCR assay was applied. The multiplex PCR relied on a mix of 60 forward primers for TCR Vbeta segments and 13 reverse primers for TCR Jbeta segments. What TCRdb holds here is the immuneACCESS table cut down to in-frame rearrangements. Part of the clones is not present; checked against another copy, under half of the missing clones reflect an unresolved V gene, and the others are unexplained. The sample table contains 150,000 to 200,000 clones; only one count was recorded for 75% to 90% of them. The ten largest clones represent approximately 1.1% of the sample. The sample was PBMCs. All receptors come from a boy between 2 and 10 years old in good health and CMV-seronegative.

This chain joins TRBV5-1 and TRBJ2-1, with 14 bases fitting TRBD2. The CDR3 is 15 residues long. V lost 4 bases and J lost 12; bases outside the gene matches: 9. Germline V lookup: CDR1 SGHRS, CDR2 YFSETQ. CDR3 region: CASSPGTSGGDGQFF. The CDR3 DNA sequence: TGCGCCAGCAGCCCTGGGACTAGCGGGGGTGATGGGCAGTTCTTC.

The chain uses TRBV30 and TRBJ1-2; D is ambiguous. Looked up from germline, CDR1 is GTSNPN and CDR2 is SVGIG (reference sequence). V was pared by 0 bases and J by 4 bases, with 9 bases between. The length of the CDR3 is 13 residues. CDR3 in amino acids: CAWSVTQSYGYTF. For the CDR3, the DNA is TGTGCCTGGAGTGTAACACAGTCCTATGGCTACACCTTC.

The rearrangement links TRBV5-1 to TRBJ2-7, with 7 bases fitting TRBD2. Trimming cost V 0 bases and J 3 bases; bases outside gene matches: 3. The CDR3 has 14 amino acids. Germline values: CDR1 SGHRS, CDR2 YFSETQ. The CDR3 nucleotides are TGCGCCAGCAGCTTGGAGAGCGGGGTCTACGAGCAGTACTTC. It translates to CASSLESGVYEQYF.

This clone came up once. This chain connects TRBV27 to TRBJ1-2; the match to TRBD1 covers 8 bases. CDR3 size: 14 residues. V trimming: 5 bases; J trimming: 4 bases; junction bases outside the gene matches: 6. The germline V gene has CDR1 MNHEY and CDR2 SMNVEV (reference sequence). The DNA of the CDR3 is TGTGCCAGCAGTCCCGACAGGGGCACCTATGGCTACACCTTC. It specifies CASSPDRGTYGYTF.

The rearrangement joins TRBV6-1 to TRBJ2-5; TRBD1 might be the D (5 bases). V gave up 2 bases and J gave up 2 bases, with 9 bases separating them. In germline, CDR1 is MNHNS, CDR2 SASEGT. The CDR3 has 14 amino acids. This chain's CDR3 is CASSEMTEQETQYF. The CDR3 coding sequence is TGTGCCAGCAGTGAAATGACAGAGCAAGAGACCCAGTACTTC.

This clone was recorded once. The gene calls are TRBV6-1 and TRBJ2-3; a possible D gene is TRBD2 (6 bases). Germline assignment: CDR1 MNHNS and CDR2 SASEGT. The V gene lost 3 bases and the J gene lost 2 bases, with 27 bases spanning the gap. The length of the CDR3 is 20 residues. The CDR3 loop reads CASSEDSGTLTLPATDTQYF. The CDR3, as DNA: TGTGCCAGCAGTGAGGATTCCGGGACTCTGACCTTACCCGCCACAGATACGCAGTATTTT.

This chain joins TRBV2 and TRBJ1-5; D is perhaps TRBD1 (6 bases). CDR3 length: 13 amino acids. Germline V lookup: CDR1 SNHLY, CDR2 FYNNEI. Trimming shortened V by 4 bases and J by 3 bases, and 7 bases separated the two germline ends. The CDR3 region has the DNA TGTGCCAGCAGTGGGGACAACAATCAGCCCCAGCATTTT. Its translation: CASSGDNNQPQHF.

The chain carries TRBV27 and TRBJ1-3; D call uncertain. Germline V gene data show CDR1 as MNHEY and CDR2 as SMNVEV (reference sequence). V lost 3 bases and J lost 1, with 7 bases in between. CDR3 length: 14 residues. CDR3 DNA sequence: TGTGCCAGCAGTTTCGGAGGGTCTGGAAACACCATATATTTT. Amino acid sequence: CASSFGGSGNTIYF.

This chain links TRBV27 with TRBJ2-1; D not certain. The ends were cut back, 5 bases at V and 9 bases at J, with 11 bases in the middle. The germline V gene encodes CDR1 MNHEY and CDR2 SMNVEV (reference sequence). The CDR3 is 12 amino acids. CDR3 sequence: CASSPGTREQFF. CDR3 DNA: TGTGCCAGCAGTCCGGGTACTCGTGAGCAGTTCTTC.

The V call is TRBV7-2, the J call TRBJ2-2; the match to TRBD1 covers 9 bases. The length of the CDR3 is 15 residues. Germline trimming cut 6 bases from V and 3 bases from J; bases unmatched to any gene: 5. CDR1 SGHTA and CDR2 FQGNSA come from the germline V gene. The CDR3 reads CASRAGTGYTGELFF. CDR3 bases: TGTGCCAGCAGAGCCGGGACAGGGTACACCGGGGAGCTGTTTTTT.

The chain joins TRBV6-5 to TRBJ2-7; TRBD1 aligns across 10 bases. The germline V gene encodes CDR1 MNHEY and CDR2 SVGAGI. There are 13 residues in the CDR3. V was clipped by 10 bases and J by 2 bases; unmatched bases: 5. The CDR3 DNA is TGTGCCACCAGGACAGGGGGGACCTACGAGCAGTACTTC. It translates to CATRTGGTYEQYF.

This clone appeared once. This chain joins TRBV5-1 and TRBJ1-2, with D possibly TRBD1 on 6 matching bases. V lost 0 bases and J lost 6, with 12 bases in between. The CDR3 totals 14 residues. CDR1 is SGHRS and CDR2 is YFSETQ in the germline V gene. CDR3 coding DNA: TGCGCCAGCAGCTTGGTACAGGGACTAAATGGCTACACCTTC. Protein product: CASSLVQGLNGYTF.

This chain uses TRBV5-1 with TRBJ2-5; 14 nucleotides align to TRBD2. The CDR3 extends over 18 amino acids. Looked up from germline, CDR1 is SGHRS and CDR2 is YFSETQ. Trimming at V came to 3 bases and at J to 2 bases, leaving 9 bases not matched to a gene. CDR3: CASSSTGLAGVRQETQYF. The DNA for the CDR3 is TGCGCCAGCAGCTCTACGGGACTAGCGGGAGTGAGGCAAGAGACCCAGTACTTC.